These T cell receptor beta chains were read from a single sample in a study of blood T cell repertoires in COVID-19. Data came from immunoSEQ multiplex PCR; TCRdb stores just in-frame clones and leaves some out. The repertoire holds 270,000 or so clones, with roughly 84% as singletons. Sequenced material: peripheral blood. The receptors were sampled from a woman aged 18-29 years with acute or convalescent COVID-19. CDR3s include the opening cysteine and the closing phenylalanine or tryptophan. The D gene is left open where the match is weak. Clone size appears in some rows only: once, few, many, or a class for an expanded clone.

j_call,clone_size,d_call,v_call,cdr3_aa,cdr3_nt
TRBJ2-5,NA,TRBD2,TRBV7-2,CASSLAGTSVQETQYF,TGTGCCAGCAGCTTAGCGGGGACTAGCGTTCAAGAGACCCAGTACTTC
TRBJ1-5,NA,NA,TRBV5-8,CASSFSRARQPQHF,TGTGCCAGCAGCTTTAGCAGGGCACGACAGCCCCAGCATTTT
TRBJ2-1,NA,NA,TRBV20-1,CSASGGTNLISSYNEQFF,TGCAGTGCTAGTGGCGGGACCAACCTTATAAGCTCCTACAATGAGCAGTTCTTC
TRBJ2-7,few,NA,TRBV13,CASSLLTGYGYEQYF,TGTGCCAGCAGCTTACTTACAGGGTATGGCTACGAGCAGTACTTC
TRBJ2-3,few,TRBD2,TRBV27,CASSFRLAGLLSSTDTQYF,TGTGCCAGCAGTTTTCGGCTAGCGGGCCTCCTGTCTAGCACAGATACGCAGTATTTT
TRBJ1-6,NA,TRBD1,TRBV6-6,CASSRQGNSPLHF,TGTGCCAGCAGTAGACAGGGGAATTCACCCCTCCACTTT
TRBJ2-3,NA,NA,TRBV5-5,CASSPLAASTDTQYF,TGTGCCAGCAGCCCCTTAGCGGCTAGCACAGATACGCAGTATTTT
TRBJ1-5,NA,NA,TRBV7-3,CASSLGGGQPQHF,TGTGCCAGCAGCTTAGGGGGCGGGCAGCCCCAGCATTTT
TRBJ2-7,NA,TRBD2,TRBV9,CASSVGGSSTYEQYF,TGTGCCAGCAGCGTAGGCGGGAGCAGCACCTACGAGCAGTACTTC
TRBJ1-2,NA,NA,TRBV7-2,CASTPPDRVNTYGYTF,TGTGCCAGCACCCCGCCGGACAGAGTTAACACCTATGGCTACACCTTC
TRBJ2-1,NA,TRBD1,TRBV29-1,CSSTGGAWNEQFF,TGCAGCTCAACAGGGGGCGCGTGGAATGAGCAGTTCTTC
TRBJ2-5,NA,TRBD2,TRBV24-1,CATSAQTSGQETQYF,TGTGCCACCAGTGCCCAGACTAGCGGTCAAGAGACCCAGTACTTC
TRBJ2-5,NA,TRBD2,TRBV12-3/TRBV12-4,CASSASGQETQYF,TGTGCCAGCAGCGCTAGCGGCCAAGAGACCCAGTACTTC
TRBJ2-1,NA,NA,TRBV5-1,CASSPNRDNEQFF,TGCGCCAGCAGCCCCAACCGGGACAATGAGCAGTTCTTC
TRBJ2-1,NA,NA,TRBV29-1,CSVGRRVLYNEQFF,TGCAGCGTTGGTAGGCGGGTCCTCTACAATGAGCAGTTCTTC
TRBJ1-2,NA,NA,TRBV3-1/TRBV3-2,CASSQAIGWYGYTF,TGTGCCAGCAGCCAAGCGATTGGCTGGTATGGCTACACCTTC
TRBJ1-6,NA,TRBD1,TRBV30,CAWGTGGHGGGDNSPLHF,TGTGCCTGGGGGACAGGGGGCCACGGTGGCGGAGATAATTCACCCCTCCACTTT
TRBJ2-5,NA,NA,TRBV19,CASSIENGLGTQYF,TGTGCCAGTAGTATAGAGAACGGGTTGGGGACCCAGTACTTC
TRBJ1-2,NA,TRBD1,TRBV5-1,CASSRTGRDGYTF,TGCGCCAGCAGCCGGACAGGGAGGGATGGCTACACCTTC
TRBJ1-2,few,NA,TRBV25-1,CASSFGVRYDGYTF,TGTGCCAGCAGCTTCGGGGTTCGGTACGATGGCTACACCTTC
TRBJ1-2,NA,TRBD1,TRBV28,CATRQGLVDGYTF,TGTGCCACGAGACAGGGCCTAGTGGATGGCTACACCTTC
TRBJ1-1,NA,NA,TRBV7-9,CASSLGSWRNTEAFF,TGTGCCAGCAGCTTGGGGAGTTGGAGGAACACTGAAGCTTTCTTT
TRBJ2-1,NA,TRBD2,TRBV5-1,CASSRTSGRDMDEQFF,TGCGCCAGCAGCCGGACTAGCGGGAGGGACATGGATGAGCAGTTCTTC
TRBJ2-4,NA,TRBD1,TRBV7-8,CASTSTDRGAKNIQYF,TGTGCCAGCACCTCAACAGACAGGGGGGCCAAAAACATTCAGTACTTC
TRBJ1-3,NA,TRBD1,TRBV28,CASSLGQFGNTIYF,TGTGCCAGCAGCTTGGGACAGTTCGGAAACACCATATATTTT
TRBJ2-1,NA,NA,TRBV18,CASSVELVYNEQFF,TGTGCCAGCTCTGTCGAACTAGTCTACAATGAGCAGTTCTTC
TRBJ2-6,once,NA,TRBV28,CASSTRGRGANVLTF,TGTGCCAGCAGTACAAGGGGCCGTGGGGCCAACGTCCTGACTTTC
TRBJ2-1,NA,TRBD2,TRBV30,CAWTGGGRGNSYNEQFF,TGTGCCTGGACCGGGGGAGGGAGAGGAAACTCCTACAATGAGCAGTTCTTC
TRBJ2-7,NA,TRBD1,TRBV4-3,CASSQGTGGGLTYEQYF,TGCGCCAGCAGCCAGGGGACAGGCGGAGGCCTTACCTACGAGCAGTACTTC
TRBJ2-7,NA,TRBD2,TRBV28,CASSPGTSGAYEQYF,TGTGCCAGCAGCCCAGGGACTAGCGGGGCCTACGAGCAGTACTTC
TRBJ1-6,NA,NA,TRBV14,CASSQTLYRNSPLHF,TGTGCCAGCAGCCAGACCCTCTACAGGAATTCACCCCTCCACTTT